Below, 10 T cell receptor beta chains from the same sample are listed, as sequenced in a study of regulatory T cells in long-lasting Graves disease. The time point: newly diagnosed GD, antithyroid drugs for less than 3 months. There was RNA extracted from PBMCs, and the TCR library was made from it. In building TCR beta libraries, iRepertoire HTBI primers were used together with Arm-PCR of CDR3 regions. TCRdb redid the calling of the multiplex PCR reads with MiXCR, one entry per CDR3 protein. The table shows some 460,000 distinct CDR3 sequences, with around 15% occurring only once. The sample was also linked to a second study, of T cells in Graves' hyperthyroidism and ophthalmopathy.

This specimen was peripheral blood mononuclear cells (PBMCs), taken at new diagnosis, from a patient treated with antithyroid drugs. Every receptor here comes from a man in his forties with Graves disease.

This clonotype has ten or more counts. The CDR3 sequence: CASSPTDRVKTEAFF. CDR3 in DNA: TGTGCCAGCAGCCCGACCGACAGGGTAAAAACTGAAGCTTTCTTT. V gene TRBV3-1 combines with J gene TRBJ1-1; TRBD1 matches at 7 bases. CDR1 and CDR2 (germline): LGHDT, YNNKEL (reference sequence). This CDR3 comprises 15 residues. V lost 4 bases, J lost 5 bases, and 10 bases stayed unmatched.

This clonotype was recorded at least ten times. This rearrangement joins TRBV5-1 to TRBJ2-1; the D gene is possibly TRBD2 (5 bases). The CDR3 contains 15 residues. CDR1 is SGHRS and CDR2 is YFSETQ in the germline V gene. V was clipped by 1 base and J by 5 bases, with 13 bases between them. CDR3 protein: CASSLIYGGNNEQFF. CDR3 in DNA: TGCGCCAGCAGCTTGATTTATGGAGGTAACAATGAGCAGTTCTTC.

The sample holds a few counts of this clonotype. The J gene is TRBJ2-3, the V gene TRBV18; 8 bases line up with TRBD2. This CDR3 contains 18 residues. Germline V gene data show CDR1 as KGHSH and CDR2 as LQKENI. The ends lost 2 bases at V and 2 bases at J; junction bases unmatched: 12. CDR3 protein: CASSPLPGGRYSTDTQYF. CDR3 bases: TGTGCCAGCTCACCATTACCGGGAGGGCGATATTCCACAGATACGCAGTATTTT.

This chain uses TRBV7-9 with TRBJ2-3; 9 bases line up with TRBD2. V trimming: 3 bases; J trimming: 1 base; junction bases outside the gene matches: 8. Per the germline V gene, CDR1 is SEHNR and CDR2 is FQNEAQ (reference sequence). The CDR3 has 17 amino acids. Here the CDR3 DNA reads TGTGCCAGCAGCTTGGGGACTAGCTTTCTAGGCACAGATACGCAGTATTTT. It translates to CASSLGTSFLGTDTQYF.

This clonotype was seen repeatedly, ten times or more. V and J are TRBV5-1 and TRBJ2-1; D might be TRBD1 (6 bases). Germline loops: CDR1 SGHRS, CDR2 YFSETQ. CDR3 size: 15 residues. V was shortened by 5 bases and J by 8 bases, with 20 bases between the two germline ends. CDR3 loop: CASRLRPGARDEQFF. The CDR3 DNA reads as TGCGCCAGCAGGCTTCGCCCAGGGGCTAGAGATGAGCAGTTCTTC.

This clonotype was recorded at least ten times. The rearrangement uses TRBV28 and TRBJ2-7; D unresolved. This CDR3 contains 14 residues. Germline CDR1 reads MDHEN; CDR2 reads SYDVKM. V was trimmed by 3 bases and J by 3 bases, leaving 12 bases between them. The CDR3 protein is CASSFVIQNYEQYF. The CDR3 nucleotides read TGTGCCAGCAGTTTTGTGATACAGAACTACGAGCAGTACTTC.

This clonotype was observed at least ten times. The CDR3 nucleotides are TGTGCCAGCTCACCCGGGACTAGCGGGGAAGAGACCCAGTACTTC. This gives the protein CASSPGTSGEETQYF. V gene TRBV18 combines with J gene TRBJ2-5; 13 nucleotides line up with TRBD2. Germline V gene sequence: CDR1 KGHSH, CDR2 LQKENI. The CDR3 extends over 15 amino acids. Losses at the gene ends were 3 bases for V and 3 bases for J; bases not matched to a gene: 1.

This clonotype turned up a few times. This chain's CDR3 is CAWSEGGTYSYEQYF. In DNA, the CDR3 is TGTGCCTGGAGTGAAGGTGGGACGTACTCCTACGAGCAGTACTTC. This chain connects TRBV30 to TRBJ2-7; D could derive from TRBD1 or TRBD2 (5 bases each). This CDR3 is built from 15 residues. CDR1 and CDR2 (germline): GTSNPN, SVGIG (reference sequence). V was clipped by 1 base and J by 0 bases, with 13 bases between them.

This clonotype occurred many times. DNA of the CDR3: TGTGCCAGCAGCACCCTCGGGACAGGGTTGAGGGGGACCCAGTACTTC. This codes for CASSTLGTGLRGTQYF. The chain carries TRBV6-1 and TRBJ2-5; 9 bases map to TRBD1. Germline V gives CDR1 MNHNS, CDR2 SASEGT. The V gene end was trimmed by 6 bases and the J gene end by 7 bases; junction bases not matched to a gene: 15. The CDR3 sequence is 16 residues long.

With regard to this clonotype: Since a much larger clone is just one base distant, this may be a read error. The CDR3 protein is CASSGGQRQAGVDTQYF. DNA for the CDR3: TGTGCCAGCAGTGGGGGACAGCGACAAGCGGGAGTGGATACGCAGTATTTT. The chain uses TRBV25-1 and TRBJ2-3; weak D call: TRBD2 (8 bases). Germline CDR1 reads MGHDK; CDR2 reads SYGVNS. V lost 4 bases and J lost 6, with 23 bases in between. CDR3 size: 17 residues. Supplemented by reference TRBV25-1 and TRBJ2-3, the full variable domain reads EADIYQTPRYLVIGTGKKITLECSQTMGHDKMYWYQQDPGMELHLIHYSYGVNSTEKGDLSSESTVSRIRTEHFPLTLESARPSHTSQYLCASSGGQRQAGVDTQYFGPGTRLTVL.